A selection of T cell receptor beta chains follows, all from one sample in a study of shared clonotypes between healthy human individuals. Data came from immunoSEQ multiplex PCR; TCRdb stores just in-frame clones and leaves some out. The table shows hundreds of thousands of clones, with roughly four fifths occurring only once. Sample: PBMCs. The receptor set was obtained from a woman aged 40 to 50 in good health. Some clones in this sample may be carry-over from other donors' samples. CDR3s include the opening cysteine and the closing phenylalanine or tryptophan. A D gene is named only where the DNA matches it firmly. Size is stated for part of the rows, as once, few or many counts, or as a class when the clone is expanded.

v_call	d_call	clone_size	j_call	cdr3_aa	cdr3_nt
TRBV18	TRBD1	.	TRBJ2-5	CASSPTGEQETQYF	TGTGCCAGCTCACCGACAGGGGAACAAGAGACCCAGTACTTC
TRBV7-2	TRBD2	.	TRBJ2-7	CASSHRPGLAGGRPYEQYF	TGTGCCAGCAGCCACCGTCCGGGACTAGCGGGAGGCCGACCCTACGAGCAGTACTTC
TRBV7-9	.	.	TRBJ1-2	CASSLVVEDGYTF	TGTGCCAGCAGCTTAGTGGTAGAGGATGGCTACACCTTC
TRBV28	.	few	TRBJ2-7	CASSLGYYEQYF	TGTGCCAGCAGTTTAGGGTACTACGAGCAGTACTTC
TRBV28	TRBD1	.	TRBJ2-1	CASSSGQIYNEQFF	TGTGCCAGCAGTTCGGGACAGATTTACAATGAGCAGTTCTTC
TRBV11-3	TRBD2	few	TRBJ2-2	CASSSGLANSPGELFF	TGTGCCAGCAGCTCGGGACTAGCGAACTCCCCCGGGGAGCTGTTTTTT
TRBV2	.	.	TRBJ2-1	CASSEGRGLYNEQFF	TGTGCCAGCAGTGAAGGGCGGGGGCTCTACAATGAGCAGTTCTTC
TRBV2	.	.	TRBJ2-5	CASRADRTLGTQYF	TGTGCCAGCAGGGCAGACAGGACATTGGGGACCCAGTACTTC
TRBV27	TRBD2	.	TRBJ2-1	CASSTSSGRASYNEQFF	TGTGCCAGCAGTACATCTAGCGGGAGGGCCTCCTACAATGAGCAGTTCTTC
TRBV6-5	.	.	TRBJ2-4	CASRGAVGRNIQYF	TGTGCCAGCAGGGGAGCGGTGGGGCGGAACATTCAGTACTTC
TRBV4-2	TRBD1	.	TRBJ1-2	CASSRDRGAEGYTF	TGTGCCAGCAGCCGGGACAGGGGAGCGGAGGGCTACACCTTC
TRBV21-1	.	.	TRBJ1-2	CASSRASYQNYGYTF	TGTGCCAGCAGCAGGGCAAGTTATCAAAACTATGGCTACACCTTC
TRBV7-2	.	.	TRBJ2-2	CASSLVSTGELFF	TGTGCCAGCAGCTTAGTCAGCACCGGGGAGCTGTTTTTT
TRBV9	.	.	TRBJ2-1	CASSAHLSGSYNEQFF	TGTGCCAGCAGCGCCCACCTTAGCGGCTCCTACAATGAGCAGTTCTTC
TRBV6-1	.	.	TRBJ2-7	CASRQGTYEQYF	TGTGCCAGCAGACAGGGTACCTACGAGCAGTACTTC
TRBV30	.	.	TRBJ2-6	CAGRGVPASGANVLTF	TGTGCCGGGAGGGGGGTACCCGCCTCTGGGGCCAACGTCCTGACTTTC
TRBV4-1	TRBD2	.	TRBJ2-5	CASSARLASGSQETQYF	TGCGCCAGCAGTGCCCGTCTGGCTAGCGGGAGCCAAGAGACCCAGTACTTC
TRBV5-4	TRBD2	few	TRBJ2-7	CASSLLAGGSSYEQYF	TGTGCCAGCAGCTTGCTGGCGGGAGGGAGCTCCTACGAGCAGTACTTC
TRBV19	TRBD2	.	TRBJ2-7	CASSIRGDYEQYF	TGTGCCAGTAGTATCCGGGGGGACTACGAGCAGTACTTC
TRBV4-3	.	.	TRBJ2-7	CASSQGVSGTNYEQYF	TGCGCCAGCAGCCAAGGAGTATCCGGGACCAACTACGAGCAGTACTTC